The sequence of this TCR beta chain was determined in a study of technical replicates of blood from a handful of donors. CDR1 KGHSH and CDR2 LQKENI come from the germline V gene. The J segment lost 1 base and the V segment lost 4 bases, leaving 4 bases of the junction unmatched. CDR3 length: 16 amino acids. TCRdb keeps only in-frame clones here, not all; method: immunoSEQ multiplex PCR. The sample lists tens of thousands of clones; 98% were seen once. This chain joins TRBV18 and TRBJ2-3, with 11 bases that match TRBD2. This receptor was taken from a human donor in good health. Input material: T cells isolated from PBMCs. DNA of the CDR3: TGTGCCAGCTCACGGGGGACTAGCGGCCGCACAGATACGCAGTATTTT. Translation gives CASSRGTSGRTDTQYF.